The 15 T cell receptor beta chains below were found in one sample sequenced in a study of early T cells in non-severe SARS-CoV-2 infection (dated by TCRdb to about 2021). Library preparation used 5' RACE. The data were produced on a NextSeq 500. The public reads were run again by TCRdb, first through fastp at Q25 and then through MiXCR, and only productive beta chains were kept. Rows with one shared CDR3 protein collapse into an entry with the most common genes and DNA. This sample is represented by 80,000 to 100,000 distinct CDR3 sequences; roughly 12% of them were singletons. Under 8% of the sample comes from the top ten. The sample was whole blood. These receptors were taken from an adult who was a healthcare worker with PCR-confirmed SARS-CoV-2 infection or an uninfected control (not recorded which).

The CDR3 DNA reads TGTGCCAGCAGCCTTCGTAGCGGGGGCTTCTCCTACGAGCAGTACTTC. This encodes CASSLRSGGFSYEQYF. This sequence joins TRBV3-1 and TRBJ2-7; 9 nucleotides agree with TRBD2. The CDR3 has 16 amino acids. Germline trimming cut 4 bases from V and 0 bases from J; bases unmatched to any gene: 7. In germline, CDR1 is LGHDT, CDR2 YNNKEL (reference sequence).

The chain recombines TRBV24-1 with TRBJ2-7; a possible D gene is TRBD1 (6 bases). V lost 8 bases, J lost 7 bases, and 11 bases lay in between. The CDR3 is 11 amino acids. Germline loops: CDR1 KGHDR, CDR2 SFDVKD. CDR3 protein: CATTQQGEQYF. The CDR3 region has the DNA TGTGCCACCACTCAGCAGGGGGAGCAGTACTTC.

As for this clonotype: Given a much more abundant clone one base away, this may be a read error. The chain links TRBV20-1 to TRBJ2-7, with D possibly matching TRBD1 (6 bases). The germline V and J ends were trimmed by 2 bases and 3 bases, with 14 bases remaining between them. Germline V gene sequence: CDR1 DFQATT, CDR2 SNEGSKA (reference sequence). The CDR3 sequence is 14 residues long. CDR3 sequence reads: CSARPWTVDYEQYF. The CDR3 DNA sequence: TGCAGTGCTAGACCTTGGACAGTGGACTACGAGCAGTACTTC.

The chain uses TRBV9 and TRBJ2-2; the D is unclear. CDR1 SGDLS and CDR2 YYNGEE come from the germline V gene. The V gene lost 0 bases and the J gene lost 1 base, with 16 bases spanning the gap. CDR3 size: 18 residues. The CDR3 DNA sequence: TGTGCCAGCAGCGTAGCCGCGGACCCAGGATGGAACACCGGGGAGCTGTTTTTT. Its protein product is CASSVAADPGWNTGELFF.

CDR3 amino acids: CSVVTDKAFF. The DNA for the CDR3 is TGCAGCGTTGTGACGGATAAAGCTTTCTTT. This sequence joins TRBV29-1 and TRBJ1-1; D unclear. The V gene's germline CDR1 is SQVTM and CDR2 ANQGSEA. V lost 4 bases and J 9 bases, leaving 9 bases between the germline ends. The CDR3 length is 10 residues.

J is TRBJ2-7 and V is TRBV2; D unclear. The CDR3 extends over 13 amino acids. The V and J ends lost 7 bases and 4 bases respectively, with 14 bases between them. CDR1 and CDR2 (germline): SNHLY, FYNNEI. Here the CDR3 reads CASKGPYPYEQYF. CDR3 DNA: TGTGCCAGCAAAGGGCCCTACCCATACGAGCAGTACTTC.

There are many counts of this clonotype. The J gene is TRBJ2-7, the V gene TRBV20-1; 9 positions match TRBD2. Trimming cost V 5 bases and J 3 bases; bases outside gene matches: 8. The CDR3 is made up of 14 amino acids. Looked up from germline, CDR1 is DFQATT and CDR2 is SNEGSKA (reference sequence). The CDR3 reads CSAPPTSGLYEQYF. The DNA of the CDR3 is TGCAGTGCTCCTCCTACTAGCGGGCTCTACGAGCAGTACTTC.

A few counts support this clonotype. The rearrangement joins TRBV14 to TRBJ2-1; possibly TRBD1 or TRBD2 for D (5 bases each). CDR1 is SGHDN and CDR2 is FVKESK in the germline V gene. The CDR3 spans 15 residues. V lost 4 bases and J 9 bases, leaving 19 bases between the germline ends. The chain's CDR3 is CASSLSGLIRGEQFF. The CDR3 region has the DNA TGTGCCAGCAGCCTCTCGGGGCTTATTCGTGGTGAGCAGTTCTTC.

This clonotype was seen at least ten times. The chain is built from TRBV2 and TRBJ2-2; D is possibly TRBD1 or TRBD2 (5 bases each). Germline V gene data show CDR1 as SNHLY and CDR2 as FYNNEI. This CDR3 has 14 residues. V was trimmed by 1 base and J by 6 bases, leaving 9 bases between them. DNA for the CDR3: TGTGCCAGCAGTGAAGGTCGGGGACCCGGGGAGCTGTTTTTT. Translation gives CASSEGRGPGELFF.

The table lists this clonotype with a few counts. The chain couples TRBV5-1 to TRBJ1-2; 7 bases line up with TRBD1. The CDR3 is made up of 15 amino acids. Germline CDR1 is SGHRS and CDR2 is YFSETQ. J gave up 8 bases and V 4 bases, and 14 bases lay outside the gene matches. The CDR3 DNA reads TGCGCCAGCAGCGACACACGACAGGGCATTGGGGGCTACACCTTC. This sequence encodes CASSDTRQGIGGYTF.

This clonotype was observed many times. The V call is TRBV11-1, the J call TRBJ2-2, with D unclear. The CDR3 extends over 15 amino acids. Trimming removed 5 bases at V and 2 bases at J, with 12 bases between. The germline CDR1 and CDR2 sequences are SGHAT and FQDESV (reference sequence). The CDR3 loop reads CASSPGGVNTGELFF. For the CDR3, the DNA is TGTGCCAGCAGCCCAGGTGGCGTTAACACCGGGGAGCTGTTTTTT.

The chain has TRBV7-2 and TRBJ2-3; D is perhaps TRBD2 (5 bases). The CDR3 spans 15 residues. Germline CDR1 SGHTA, CDR2 FQGNSA. With 5 bases removed from V and 0 bases from J, the gap between germline ends came to 12 bases. The CDR3 loop is CASSPLRTSTDTQYF. CDR3 DNA: TGTGCCAGCAGCCCACTCCGGACTAGCACAGATACGCAGTATTTT. The whole variable domain, filled in from reference TRBV7-2 and TRBJ2-3, reads GAGVSQSPSNKVTEKGKDVELRCDPISGHTALYWYRQSLGQGLEFLIYFQGNSAPDKSGLPSDRFSAERTGGSVSTLTIQRTQQEDSAVYLCASSPLRTSTDTQYFGPGTRLTVL.

Only a few counts were recorded for this clonotype. The chain uses TRBV20-1 and TRBJ2-7, with 11 nucleotides matching TRBD2. Germline trimming cut 7 bases from V and 2 bases from J; bases unmatched to any gene: 4. Germline V lookup: CDR1 DFQATT, CDR2 SNEGSKA (reference sequence). This CDR3 is built from 13 residues. The CDR3 sequence: CSVRGLAAYEQYF. CDR3 sequence (DNA): TGCAGTGTTAGGGGACTAGCGGCCTACGAGCAGTACTTC.

The V call is TRBV5-4, the J call TRBJ2-7; 7 nucleotides agree with TRBD1. Per the germline V gene, CDR1 is SGHNT and CDR2 is YYREEE (reference sequence). V lost 1 base, J lost 2 bases, and 3 bases stayed unmatched. The CDR3 loop spans 14 amino acids. As DNA, the CDR3 is TGTGCCAGCAGCTTGTATCAGGGGGCCTACGAGCAGTACTTC. Its protein product is CASSLYQGAYEQYF.

This clonotype has a count of ten or more. CDR3 sequence (DNA): TGTGCCAGCAGTCCCCACCGGACTAGTCTTTACGAGCAGTACTTC. Amino acid sequence: CASSPHRTSLYEQYF. This chain connects TRBV12-3 or TRBV12-4 to TRBJ2-7, with 7 bases aligning to TRBD2. This CDR3 has 15 residues. Trimming at V came to 5 bases and at J to 4 bases, leaving 11 bases not matched to a gene.